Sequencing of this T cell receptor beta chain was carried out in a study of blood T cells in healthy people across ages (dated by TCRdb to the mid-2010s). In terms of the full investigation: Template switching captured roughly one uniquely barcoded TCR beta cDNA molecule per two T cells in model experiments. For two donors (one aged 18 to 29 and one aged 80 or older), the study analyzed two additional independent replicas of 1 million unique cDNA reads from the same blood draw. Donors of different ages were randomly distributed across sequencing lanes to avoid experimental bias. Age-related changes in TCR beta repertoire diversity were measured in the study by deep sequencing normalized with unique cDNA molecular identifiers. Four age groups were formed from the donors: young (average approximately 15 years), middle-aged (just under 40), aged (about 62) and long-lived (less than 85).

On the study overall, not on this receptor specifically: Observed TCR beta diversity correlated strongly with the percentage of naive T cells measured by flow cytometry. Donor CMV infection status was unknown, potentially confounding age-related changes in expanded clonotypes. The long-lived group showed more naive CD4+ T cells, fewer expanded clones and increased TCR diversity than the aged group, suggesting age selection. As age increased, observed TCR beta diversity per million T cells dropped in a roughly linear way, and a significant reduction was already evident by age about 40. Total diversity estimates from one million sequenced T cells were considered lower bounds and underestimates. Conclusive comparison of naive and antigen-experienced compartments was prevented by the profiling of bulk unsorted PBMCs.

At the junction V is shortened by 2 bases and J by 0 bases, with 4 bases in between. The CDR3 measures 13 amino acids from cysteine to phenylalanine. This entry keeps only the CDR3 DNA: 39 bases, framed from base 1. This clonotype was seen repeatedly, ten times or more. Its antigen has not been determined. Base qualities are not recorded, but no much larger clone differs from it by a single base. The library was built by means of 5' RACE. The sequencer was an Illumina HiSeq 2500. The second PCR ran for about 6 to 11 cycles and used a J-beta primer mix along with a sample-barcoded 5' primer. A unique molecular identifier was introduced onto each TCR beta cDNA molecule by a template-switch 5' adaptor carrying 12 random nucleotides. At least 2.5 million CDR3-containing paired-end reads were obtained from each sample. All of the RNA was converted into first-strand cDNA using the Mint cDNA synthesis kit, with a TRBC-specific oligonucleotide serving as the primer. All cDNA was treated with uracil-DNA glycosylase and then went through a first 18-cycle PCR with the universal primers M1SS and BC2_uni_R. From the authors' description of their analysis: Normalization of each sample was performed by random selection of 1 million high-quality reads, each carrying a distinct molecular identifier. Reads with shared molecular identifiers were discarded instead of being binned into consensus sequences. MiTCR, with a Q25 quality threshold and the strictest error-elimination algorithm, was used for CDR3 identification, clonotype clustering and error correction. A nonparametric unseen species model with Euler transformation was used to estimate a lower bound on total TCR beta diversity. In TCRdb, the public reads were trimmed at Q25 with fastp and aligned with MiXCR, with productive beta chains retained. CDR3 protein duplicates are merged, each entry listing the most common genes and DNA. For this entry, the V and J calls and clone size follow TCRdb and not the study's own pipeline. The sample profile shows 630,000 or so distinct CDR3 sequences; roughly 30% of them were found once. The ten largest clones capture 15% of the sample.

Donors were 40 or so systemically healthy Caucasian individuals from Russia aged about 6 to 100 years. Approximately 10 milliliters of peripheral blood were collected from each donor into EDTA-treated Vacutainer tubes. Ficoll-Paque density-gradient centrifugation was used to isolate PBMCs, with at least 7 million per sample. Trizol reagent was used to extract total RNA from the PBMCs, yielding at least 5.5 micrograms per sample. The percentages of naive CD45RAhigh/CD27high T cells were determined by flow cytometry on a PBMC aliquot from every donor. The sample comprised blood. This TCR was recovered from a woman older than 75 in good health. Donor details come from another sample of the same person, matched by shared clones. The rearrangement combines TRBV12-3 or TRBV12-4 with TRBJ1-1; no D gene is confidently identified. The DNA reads TGTGCCAGCAGTTTAAAGATGAACACTGAAGCTTTCTTT. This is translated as CASSLKMNTEAFF.